The rows below give T cell receptor beta chains drawn from one sample of a study of blood T cell repertoires in COVID-19. Libraries were prepared by immunoSEQ multiplex PCR; TCRdb keeps only in-frame clonotypes and omits some of them. This sample has roughly 87,000 clones, with about 81% found just once. Sequencing input: peripheral blood. Every receptor here comes from a woman aged 60-70 years with acute or convalescent COVID-19. CDR3s include the opening cysteine and the closing phenylalanine or tryptophan. D genes are given only for firm matches. Clone size is given for some rows only: seen once, a few or many times, or a class if the clone is expanded.

clone size: NA; J gene: TRBJ2-3; V gene: TRBV20-1; D gene: NA; CDR3 length: 12; CDR3 DNA: TGCAGTGCTAGTTTTGCAGGGGGGTTGCAGTATTTT; CDR3 protein: CSASFAGGLQYF
clone size: NA; J gene: TRBJ2-7; V gene: TRBV7-2; D gene: NA; CDR3 length: 13; CDR3 DNA: TGTGCCAGCAGCCCCAGGGTACTGGACGAGCAGTACTTC; CDR3 protein: CASSPRVLDEQYF
clone size: NA; J gene: TRBJ2-7; V gene: TRBV28; D gene: TRBD2; CDR3 length: 15; CDR3 DNA: TGTGCCAGCAGTACCCTAGCGGGGGACACTGGTAGGCAGTACTTC; CDR3 protein: CASSTLAGDTGRQYF
clone size: NA; J gene: TRBJ2-5; V gene: TRBV11-3; D gene: TRBD1; CDR3 length: 15; CDR3 DNA: TGTGCCAGCAGCCCGCGGGACAGGGGACAAGAGACCCAGTACTTC; CDR3 protein: CASSPRDRGQETQYF
clone size: NA; J gene: TRBJ1-3; V gene: TRBV7-6; D gene: TRBD1; CDR3 length: 20; CDR3 DNA: TGTGCCAGCAGCCCAGACTCGGGACAGGATCTTATTCGGTCTGGAAACACCATATATTTT; CDR3 protein: CASSPDSGQDLIRSGNTIYF
clone size: NA; J gene: TRBJ1-2; V gene: TRBV3-1/TRBV3-2; D gene: NA; CDR3 length: 15; CDR3 DNA: TGTGCCAGCAGCCAAGATCGCGGTGTTAACTATGGCTACACCTTC; CDR3 protein: CASSQDRGVNYGYTF
clone size: once; J gene: TRBJ2-2; V gene: TRBV4-1; D gene: TRBD1; CDR3 length: 16; CDR3 DNA: TGCGCCAGCAGCCCCACCGGGACAGGGGGTATCAGGGAGCTGTTTTTT; CDR3 protein: CASSPTGTGGIRELFF
clone size: NA; J gene: TRBJ2-5; V gene: TRBV4-2; D gene: TRBD2; CDR3 length: 17; CDR3 DNA: TGTGCCAGCAGCCAAGATTTCAGCGGGGGCCTACAAGAGACCCAGTACTTC; CDR3 protein: CASSQDFSGGLQETQYF
clone size: few; J gene: TRBJ1-5; V gene: TRBV7-9; D gene: NA; CDR3 length: 16; CDR3 DNA: TGTGCCAGCAGCTTAGGAGGGGACTATAGCAATCAGCCCCAGCATTTT; CDR3 protein: CASSLGGDYSNQPQHF
clone size: many; J gene: TRBJ1-6; V gene: TRBV7-9; D gene: NA; CDR3 length: 15; CDR3 DNA: TGTGCCAGCAGCTTAGCAATAGGGGAGGGATCACCCCTCCACTTT; CDR3 protein: CASSLAIGEGSPLHF
clone size: once; J gene: TRBJ2-3; V gene: TRBV5-1; D gene: NA; CDR3 length: 15; CDR3 DNA: TGCGCCAGCAGCACCACTAGCCTCACCCCAGATACGCAGTATTTT; CDR3 protein: CASSTTSLTPDTQYF
clone size: NA; J gene: TRBJ1-1; V gene: TRBV19; D gene: TRBD1; CDR3 length: 18; CDR3 DNA: TGTGCCAGTATTCTAGGGCGCGGGACAGGAAAGAAGAACACTGAAGCTTTCTTT; CDR3 protein: CASILGRGTGKKNTEAFF